This T cell receptor beta chain was captured by sequencing in a study of shared T cell receptors in the human thymus. Germline V lookup: CDR1 MNHNY, CDR2 SVGAGI (reference sequence). V lost 6 bases and J 1 base, leaving 13 bases between the germline ends. The CDR3 extends over 15 amino acids. TCRdb's copy holds only in-frame clones and misses some; the assay was immunoSEQ multiplex PCR. This repertoire shows 630,000 or so clones, around 87% found once; its top ten account for 0.0094%. These records were also assigned to another study, of human thymus T cells. That report notes: Thymic resections from corrective heart surgery supplied the tissue. Thymic and blood repertoires showed apparently biased V and J gene usage. Related studies noted strongly shared thymic repertoires across unrelated people.

The V call is TRBV6-6, the J call TRBJ2-1; possibly TRBD2 for D (6 bases). Material: thymocytes. This TCR derives from a boy in the first two years of life with a congenital heart defect. CDR3: CASSPGGESYNEQFF. As DNA, the CDR3 is TGTGCCAGCAGCCCCGGGGGAGAGTCCTACAATGAGCAGTTCTTC.